This entry lists 14 T cell receptor beta chains sequenced from one sample in a study of shared clonotypes between healthy human individuals (dated by TCRdb to the early 2020s). Library preparation used the immunoSEQ multiplex PCR assay. The table comes from immuneACCESS by way of TCRdb, which keeps in-frame sequences with V and J called. Part of the clones is missing from these tables; in studies checked, under half for an unresolved V gene and the rest for unknown reasons. The sample includes about 680,000 clones, with 73% observed a single time. Of the sample, 1.5% to 2% is held by the ten largest clones. Specimen: memory CD4+ T cells sorted from blood. The sample's cell subset or site label is to be understood as: CD45RA-negative fraction. Every receptor here comes from a woman aged 30 to 39 in good health.

The chain couples TRBV19 to TRBJ1-5; tentatively, D is TRBD1 (5 bases). The CDR3 extends over 15 amino acids. The V end was cut by 1 base, the J end by 7 bases, with 14 bases between. Germline loops: CDR1 LNHDA, CDR2 SQIVND (reference sequence). CDR3 protein: CASSIVGGLGQPQHF. Written as DNA, the CDR3 is TGTGCCAGTAGTATAGTCGGGGGATTGGGGCAGCCCCAGCATTTT.

This clone was recorded only once. V is TRBV9 and J is TRBJ2-2, with D possibly matching TRBD2 (6 bases). The V gene's germline CDR1 is SGDLS and CDR2 YYNGEE. The V end was cut by 4 bases, the J end by 0 bases, with 10 bases between. The CDR3 is 15 amino acids. CDR3 coding DNA: TGTGCCAGCAGCTTCATAGCGGCGAACACCGGGGAGCTGTTTTTT. This translates into CASSFIAANTGELFF.

In its sample, this clone was seen a few times. This chain connects TRBV7-8 to TRBJ2-5, with D perhaps TRBD2 (6 bases). From germline, CDR1 is SGHVS and CDR2 FQNEAQ. Deletions cut 5 bases from V and 4 bases from J, with 11 bases between. This CDR3 spans 13 amino acids. The CDR3 reads CASSKAAGETQYF. CDR3 sequence (DNA): TGTGCCAGCAGCAAAGCAGCGGGAGAGACCCAGTACTTC.

This clone was seen ten or more times. The same CDR3 is also encoded by other DNA sequences in this sample. The chain recombines TRBV5-1 with TRBJ2-5, with 12 bases that match TRBD1. Losses at the gene ends were 4 bases for V and 5 bases for J; bases not matched to a gene: 6. Germline V lookup: CDR1 SGHRS, CDR2 YFSETQ. The CDR3 extends over 15 amino acids. CDR3 loop: CASSGGQGAGETQYF. The CDR3, as DNA: TGCGCCAGCAGCGGGGGACAGGGGGCCGGCGAGACCCAGTACTTC.

This clone was counted between two and nine times. This chain uses TRBV11-2 with TRBJ1-2, with D perhaps TRBD1 (5 bases). The germline V and J ends were trimmed by 5 bases and 4 bases, with 11 bases remaining between them. Germline assignment: CDR1 SGHAT and CDR2 FQNNGV. This CDR3 spans 13 amino acids. The CDR3 loop reads CASSAQDTYGYTF. CDR3 DNA: TGTGCCAGCAGCGCACAGGACACCTATGGCTACACCTTC.

J is TRBJ1-4 and V is TRBV5-1, with TRBD1 matching over 8 bases. Germline V lookup: CDR1 SGHRS, CDR2 YFSETQ. Germline trimming cut 4 bases from V and 8 bases from J; bases unmatched to any gene: 4. The CDR3 has 13 amino acids. CDR3: CASSGGQEEKLFF. CDR3 nucleotides: TGCGCCAGCAGCGGGGGACAGGAGGAAAAACTGTTTTTT.

This sequence joins TRBV28 and TRBJ1-5; D is uncertain. This CDR3 spans 9 amino acids. Germline V gives CDR1 MDHEN, CDR2 SYDVKM. The CDR3 protein is CARNQPQHF. CDR3 nucleotide sequence: TGTGCGAGAAATCAGCCCCAGCATTTT.

The chain is built from TRBV5-1 and TRBJ2-3; 9 positions agree with TRBD1. V was clipped by 6 bases and J by 3 bases; unmatched bases: 5. This CDR3 has 14 amino acids. The germline CDR1 and CDR2 sequences are SGHRS and YFSETQ. This CDR3 is CASIQGQGTDTQYF. CDR3 in DNA: TGCGCCAGCATCCAGGGACAGGGAACAGATACGCAGTATTTT.

The chain carries TRBV5-1 and TRBJ1-1, with a possible D match to TRBD1 (6 bases). Between the trimmed V and J ends, which lost 3 bases and 1 base, there was a span of 13 bases. The CDR3 totals 15 residues. Germline V gives CDR1 SGHRS, CDR2 YFSETQ. Here the CDR3 reads CASSSTGWENTEAFF. In DNA form, the CDR3 reads TGCGCCAGCAGCTCAACAGGGTGGGAGAACACTGAAGCTTTCTTT.

Only a few counts were recorded for this clone. The gene calls are TRBV4-1 and TRBJ2-1; maybe TRBD2 (6 bases). V lost 3 bases to trimming and J lost 4 bases, with 10 bases between them. Germline CDR1 is MGHRA and CDR2 is YSYEKL. This CDR3 has 14 residues. The DNA for the CDR3 is TGCGCCAGCAGCCATGTGGCGGGATACAATGAGCAGTTCTTC. The encoded protein is CASSHVAGYNEQFF.

This clone was observed a single time. V gene TRBV19 combines with J gene TRBJ1-5; a possible D gene is TRBD1 (6 bases). Looked up from germline, CDR1 is LNHDA and CDR2 is SQIVND (reference sequence). There are 15 residues in the CDR3. The germline V and J ends were trimmed by 3 bases and 5 bases, with 14 bases remaining between them. CDR3: CASSIASRGHQPQHF. DNA of the CDR3: TGTGCCAGTAGTATCGCTTCCAGGGGCCATCAGCCCCAGCATTTT.

The rearrangement links TRBV2 to TRBJ1-3, with no clear D. Trimming stripped 8 bases from V and 0 bases from J, with 11 bases between. The germline gives CDR1 SNHLY, CDR2 FYNNEI. The CDR3 covers 14 residues. In DNA, the CDR3 is TGTGCCAGCTTTCGAGCTAGCTCTGGAAACACCATATATTTT. This translates into CASFRASSGNTIYF. The variable domain in full, with the rest retrieved from reference TRBV2 and TRBJ1-3, is EPEVTQTPSHQVTQMGQEVILRCVPISNHLYFYWYRQILGQKVEFLVSFYNNEISEKSEIFDDQFSVERPDGSNFTLKIRSTKLEDSAMYFCASFRASSGNTIYFGEGSWLTVV.

The chain carries TRBV6-1 and TRBJ2-7, with 7 bases fitting TRBD1. Per the germline V gene, CDR1 is MNHNS and CDR2 is SASEGT. After removal of 11 bases from V and 6 bases from J, the junction contained 13 bases not matched to a gene. CDR3 length equals 13 residues. CDR3 nucleotides: TGTGCCGGGGGACAGACTCTTCTCGGCGAGCAGTACTTC. Its protein is CAGGQTLLGEQYF.

This chain links TRBV2 with TRBJ2-7; either TRBD1 or TRBD2 may fit D (6 bases each). From germline, CDR1 is SNHLY and CDR2 FYNNEI. This CDR3 spans 14 amino acids. V was pared by 8 bases and J by 2 bases, with 16 bases between. The CDR3 reads CASLWGAPAYEQYF. Here the CDR3 DNA reads TGTGCCAGCCTCTGGGGGGCCCCAGCCTACGAGCAGTACTTC.